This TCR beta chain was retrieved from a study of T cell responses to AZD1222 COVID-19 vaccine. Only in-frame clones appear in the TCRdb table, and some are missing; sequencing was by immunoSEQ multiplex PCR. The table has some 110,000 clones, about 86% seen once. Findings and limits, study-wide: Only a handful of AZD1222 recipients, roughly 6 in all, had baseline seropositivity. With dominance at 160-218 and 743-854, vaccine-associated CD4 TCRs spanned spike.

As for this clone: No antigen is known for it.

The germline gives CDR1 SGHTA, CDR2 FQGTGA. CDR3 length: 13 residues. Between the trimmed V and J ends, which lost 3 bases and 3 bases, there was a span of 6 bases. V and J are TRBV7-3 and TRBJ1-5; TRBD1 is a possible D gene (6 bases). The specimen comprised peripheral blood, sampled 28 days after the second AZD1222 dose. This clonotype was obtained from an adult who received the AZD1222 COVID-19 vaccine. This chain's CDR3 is CASSLGHNQPQHF. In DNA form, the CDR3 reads TGTGCCAGCAGCTTGGGACACAATCAGCCCCAGCATTTT.